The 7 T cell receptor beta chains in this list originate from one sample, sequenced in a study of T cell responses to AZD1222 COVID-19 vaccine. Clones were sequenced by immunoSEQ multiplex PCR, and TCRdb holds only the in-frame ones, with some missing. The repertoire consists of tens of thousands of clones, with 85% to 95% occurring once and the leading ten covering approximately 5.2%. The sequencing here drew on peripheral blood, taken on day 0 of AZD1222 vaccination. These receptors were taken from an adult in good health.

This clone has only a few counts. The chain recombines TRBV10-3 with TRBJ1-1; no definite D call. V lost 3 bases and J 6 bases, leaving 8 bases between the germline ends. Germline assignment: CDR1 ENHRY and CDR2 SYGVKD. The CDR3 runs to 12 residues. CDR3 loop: CAISDAAPEAFF. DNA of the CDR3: TGTGCCATCAGTGACGCGGCCCCTGAAGCTTTCTTT.

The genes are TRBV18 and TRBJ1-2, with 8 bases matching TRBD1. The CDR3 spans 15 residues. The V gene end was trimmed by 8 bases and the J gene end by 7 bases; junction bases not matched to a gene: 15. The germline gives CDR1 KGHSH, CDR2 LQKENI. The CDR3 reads CASGGDRTVSGGYTF. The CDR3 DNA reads TGTGCCAGCGGGGGGGACAGGACCGTCAGTGGTGGCTACACCTTC.

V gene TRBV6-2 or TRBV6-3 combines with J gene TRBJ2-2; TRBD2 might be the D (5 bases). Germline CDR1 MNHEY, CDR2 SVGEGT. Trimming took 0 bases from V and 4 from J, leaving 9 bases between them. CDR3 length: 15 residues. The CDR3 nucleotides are TGTGCCAGCAGTTACTCGGACGGGGTCACCGGGGAGCTGTTTTTT. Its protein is CASSYSDGVTGELFF.

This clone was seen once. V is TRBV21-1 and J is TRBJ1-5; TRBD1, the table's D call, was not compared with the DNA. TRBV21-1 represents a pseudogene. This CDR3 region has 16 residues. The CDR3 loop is CASSKEYSSSNQPQHF. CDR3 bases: TGTGCCAGCAGCAAAGAGTACAGCTCAAGCAATCAGCCCCAGCATTTT.

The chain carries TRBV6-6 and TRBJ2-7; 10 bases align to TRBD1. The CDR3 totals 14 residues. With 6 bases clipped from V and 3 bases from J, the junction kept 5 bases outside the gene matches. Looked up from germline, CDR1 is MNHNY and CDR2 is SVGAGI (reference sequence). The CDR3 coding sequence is TGTGCCAGCAGGCAGTGGACAGGGGGCTACGAGCAGTACTTC. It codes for CASRQWTGGYEQYF.

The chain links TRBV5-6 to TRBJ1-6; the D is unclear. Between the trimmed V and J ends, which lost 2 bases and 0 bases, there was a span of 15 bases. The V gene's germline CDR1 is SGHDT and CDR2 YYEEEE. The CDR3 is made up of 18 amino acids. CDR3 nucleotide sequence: TGTGCCAGCAGCTTCATGGGAGAAAGCAACTCCTATAATTCACCCCTCCACTTT. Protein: CASSFMGESNSYNSPLHF.

CDR3 bases: TGTGCCACCAGTGATTTAGGGACAACCACAGATACGCAGTATTTT. This gives the protein CATSDLGTTTDTQYF. The gene calls are TRBV24-1 and TRBJ2-3; the D gene is possibly TRBD1 (6 bases). The CDR3 extends over 15 amino acids. Germline CDR1 KGHDR, CDR2 SFDVKD. Trimming stripped 1 base from V and 2 bases from J, with 9 bases between.